This entry lists 31 T cell receptor beta chains sequenced from one sample in a study of T cells in localized non-small cell lung cancer. The table came from immunoSEQ multiplex PCR; TCRdb's copy has only in-frame clones and leaves some out. Among 70,000 or so clones, approximately 84% were seen once, and the ten largest hold 1% to 1.5%. The material was peripheral blood, obtained before any cancer treatment. These receptors all come from a female donor older than 55 with stage I lung adenocarcinoma.

This clone was picked up a small number of times. The chain is built from TRBV7-2 and TRBJ1-4, with D perhaps matching TRBD1 (6 bases). The CDR3 loop spans 12 amino acids. Germline V gives CDR1 SGHTA, CDR2 FQGNSA. V lost 5 bases and J lost 14, with 15 bases in between. Here the CDR3 reads CASSTTQGKLFF. The CDR3 region has the DNA TGTGCCAGCAGCACGACACAGGGAAAGCTGTTTTTT.

J is TRBJ2-2 and V is TRBV29-1; D is ambiguous. Trimming cost V 6 bases and J 1 base, with 12 bases left between them. Germline-derived CDR1 and CDR2 are SQVTM and ANQGSEA. This CDR3 region has 14 residues. CDR3 coding DNA: TGCAGCGTAGCATCACTCGGGAACACCGGGGAGCTGTTTTTT. This sequence encodes CSVASLGNTGELFF.

This chain connects TRBV2 to TRBJ2-7; 7 bases match TRBD2. Trimming took 8 bases from V and 4 from J; bases not matched to a gene: 8. Germline loops: CDR1 SNHLY, CDR2 FYNNEI. CDR3 length: 13 residues. CDR3 coding DNA: TGTGCCAGCCGGCGCCTAGCGGAGTACGAGCAGTACTTC. Its translation: CASRRLAEYEQYF.

V gene TRBV10-1 combines with J gene TRBJ2-7; a weak D match, TRBD1 (6 bases). The CDR3 has 12 residues. Looked up from germline, CDR1 is WNHNN and CDR2 is SYGVQD (reference sequence). With 9 bases removed from V and 5 bases from J, the gap between germline ends came to 14 bases. CDR3 residues: CASGKRQDEQYF. The CDR3 DNA reads as TGCGCCAGTGGGAAAAGACAGGACGAGCAGTACTTC.

The rearrangement uses TRBV5-1 and TRBJ2-5; TRBD1 aligns across 7 bases. Trimming cost V 1 base and J 12 bases; bases outside gene matches: 6. This CDR3 is 12 amino acids long. Looked up from germline, CDR1 is SGHRS and CDR2 is YFSETQ. CDR3 protein: CASSLTGEPKYF. CDR3 DNA sequence: TGCGCCAGCAGCTTGACAGGGGAGCCTAAGTACTTC.

The chain recombines TRBV10-2 with TRBJ2-3; the D gene is possibly TRBD2 (6 bases). Germline CDR1 is WSHSY and CDR2 is SAAADI. The CDR3 length is 14 residues. Trimming left V 6 bases short and J 4 bases short, with 14 bases between. The CDR3 loop is CASRDYSRADTQYF. The CDR3 nucleotides are TGCGCCAGCAGGGACTACTCAAGGGCAGATACGCAGTATTTT.

This clone has just one count. V usage is TRBV6-6 and J usage is TRBJ2-5, with D perhaps matching TRBD1 or TRBD2 (7 bases each). In germline, CDR1 is MNHNY, CDR2 SVGAGI (reference sequence). The V end was cut by 6 bases, the J end by 6 bases, with 23 bases between. The CDR3 length is 16 residues. The CDR3 nucleotides read TGTGCCAGCAGGGCCAGGGGGGGGTCCGCCGGCCAGACCCAGTACTTC. It codes for CASRARGGSAGQTQYF.

The chain uses TRBV7-3 and TRBJ2-7; D unclear. The CDR3 runs to 15 residues. The V end was cut by 1 base, the J end by 4 bases, with 14 bases between. The germline V gene encodes CDR1 SGHTA and CDR2 FQGTGA. The CDR3 sequence: CASSLSSEPGYEQYF. CDR3 sequence (DNA): TGTGCCAGCAGCTTAAGCTCGGAACCTGGATACGAGCAGTACTTC.

This clone was observed a handful of times. V usage is TRBV19 and J usage is TRBJ2-5; a weak D match, TRBD2 (7 bases). CDR1 and CDR2 (germline): LNHDA, SQIVND (reference sequence). CDR3 size: 14 residues. V dropped 3 bases and J dropped 5 bases, with 13 bases sitting between them. The CDR3 here is CASSMRGGSETQYF. The CDR3 DNA reads as TGTGCCAGTAGTATGAGGGGGGGGTCGGAGACCCAGTACTTC.

This clone turned up a few times. V is TRBV6-1 and J is TRBJ1-1; 8 bases align to TRBD1. Germline values: CDR1 MNHNS, CDR2 SASEGT. Germline trimming cut 6 bases from V and 0 bases from J; bases unmatched to any gene: 6. The CDR3 spans 15 residues. The CDR3 protein is CASRRQGNMNTEAFF. The DNA of the CDR3 is TGTGCCAGCAGAAGACAGGGGAATATGAACACTGAAGCTTTCTTT.

The rearrangement links TRBV27 to TRBJ1-1, with no clear D. From germline, CDR1 is MNHEY and CDR2 SMNVEV (reference sequence). V lost 7 bases, J lost 5 bases, and 14 bases lay in between. The CDR3 has 13 amino acids. CDR3 region: CASMPPGWTEAFF. The CDR3 nucleotides are TGTGCCAGCATGCCGCCAGGCTGGACTGAAGCTTTCTTT.

The chain is built from TRBV29-1 and TRBJ2-7; TRBD1 matches 9 bases. The CDR3 is 13 amino acids. The germline CDR1 and CDR2 sequences are SQVTM and ANQGSEA. The ends lost 7 bases at V and 2 bases at J; junction bases unmatched: 6. The CDR3 protein is CSGLDRGTYEQYF. CDR3 sequence (DNA): TGCAGCGGCCTGGACAGGGGCACCTACGAGCAGTACTTC.

The chain joins TRBV2 to TRBJ1-1, with TRBD1 matching over 8 bases. V trimming: 7 bases; J trimming: 1 base; junction bases outside the gene matches: 8. CDR1 SNHLY and CDR2 FYNNEI come from the germline V gene. The CDR3 is 15 amino acids. CDR3 protein: CASNFIGTGNTEAFF. In nucleotides, the CDR3 is TGTGCCAGCAACTTCATAGGGACAGGGAACACTGAAGCTTTCTTT.

This clone is medium-sized by share. The V gene is TRBV4-1, the J gene TRBJ1-2; perhaps TRBD1 as D (6 bases). V was cut by 2 bases and J by 5 bases, with 21 bases left in between. This CDR3 region has 17 residues. From germline, CDR1 is MGHRA and CDR2 YSYEKL. The CDR3 region is CASSQNSPRGLGYGYTF. The DNA of the CDR3 is TGCGCCAGCAGCCAAAATTCCCCGCGGGGGCTGGGATATGGCTACACCTTC.

V and J are TRBV7-2 and TRBJ2-2; 8 bases are shared with TRBD2. Looked up from germline, CDR1 is SGHTA and CDR2 is FQGNSA. After removal of 6 bases from V and 2 bases from J, the junction contained 5 bases not matched to a gene. CDR3 length equals 15 residues. CDR3 amino acids: CASSPSGFNTGELFF. The CDR3 DNA sequence: TGTGCCAGCAGTCCTAGCGGGTTTAACACCGGGGAGCTGTTTTTT.

The chain recombines TRBV2 with TRBJ2-1; the D gene is possibly TRBD1 (5 bases). The CDR3 is 13 residues long. V was pared by 4 bases and J by 4 bases, with 8 bases between. Germline V CDR1 and CDR2: SNHLY, FYNNEI. The CDR3 DNA follows: TGTGCCAGCAGTGTGACAGCTTACAATGAGCAGTTCTTC. This gives the protein CASSVTAYNEQFF.

J is TRBJ2-7 and V is TRBV29-1; 14 bases agree with TRBD2. Germline V lookup: CDR1 SQVTM, CDR2 ANQGSEA. The CDR3 spans 17 residues. After removal of 7 bases from V and 0 bases from J, the junction contained 11 bases not matched to a gene. The CDR3: CSARLAGGPYSSYEQYF. In nucleotides, the CDR3 is TGCAGCGCTCGACTAGCGGGAGGGCCTTATAGCTCCTACGAGCAGTACTTC.

V is TRBV5-1 and J is TRBJ2-3, with TRBD2 matching 11 bases. The CDR3 loop spans 18 amino acids. V shed 4 bases, J shed 0 bases, and the junction held 10 bases outside the gene matches. The germline gives CDR1 SGHRS, CDR2 YFSETQ. The CDR3, as DNA: TGCGCCAGCAGCCAAAAGCGACTAGCGGGGCCTAGCACAGATACGCAGTATTTT. The encoded protein is CASSQKRLAGPSTDTQYF.

The rearrangement uses TRBV28 and TRBJ1-3; D not certain. This CDR3 has 17 residues. CDR1 and CDR2 (germline): MDHEN, SYDVKM. Trimming removed 5 bases at V and 0 bases at J, with 17 bases between. The CDR3 protein is CASSTGPLSTSGNTIYF. CDR3 bases: TGTGCCAGCAGTACCGGGCCTCTATCGACCTCTGGAAACACCATATATTTT.

For the CDR3, the DNA is TGTGCCAGCAGTCCCCTTGGGGGTAGCGGGAGGGTCGGGGAGCTGTTTTTT. Encoded protein: CASSPLGGSGRVGELFF. The chain employs TRBV27 and TRBJ2-2; the match to TRBD2 covers 11 bases. The germline V gene encodes CDR1 MNHEY and CDR2 SMNVEV (reference sequence). This CDR3 spans 17 amino acids. The V and J ends lost 5 bases and 7 bases, in that order; junction bases with no gene match: 12.

The genes are TRBV9 and TRBJ2-2; 10 bases fit TRBD2. The CDR3 loop spans 15 amino acids. J was trimmed by 7 bases and V by 4 bases; bases with no gene match: 7. Germline CDR1 is SGDLS and CDR2 is YYNGEE. The CDR3 sequence is CASSPSGLANGELFF. DNA of the CDR3: TGTGCCAGCAGCCCCTCGGGACTAGCGAACGGGGAGCTGTTTTTT.

The chain employs TRBV5-5 and TRBJ2-7; no reliable D call. V was pared by 1 base and J by 2 bases, with 16 bases between. This CDR3 spans 16 amino acids. Germline V gives CDR1 SGHKS, CDR2 YYEKEE (reference sequence). This chain's CDR3 is CASSLKVQAFTYEQYF. The CDR3 DNA reads TGTGCCAGCAGCTTGAAAGTTCAGGCCTTTACCTACGAGCAGTACTTC.

This sequence joins TRBV15 and TRBJ2-1, with 8 bases lining up with TRBD2. The CDR3 totals 14 residues. With 5 bases clipped from V and 4 bases from J, the junction kept 4 bases outside the gene matches. Germline V gene lookup returns CDR1 LNHNV and CDR2 YYDKDF (reference sequence). CDR3 loop: CATSPGGPYNEQFF. The CDR3 nucleotides read TGTGCCACCAGCCCGGGAGGGCCTTACAATGAGCAGTTCTTC.

The chain is built from TRBV5-4 and TRBJ1-2, with 9 bases lining up with TRBD1. This CDR3 has 14 residues. Trimming at V came to 4 bases and at J to 0 bases, leaving 1 base not matched to a gene. Looked up from germline, CDR1 is SGHNT and CDR2 is YYREEE (reference sequence). The CDR3 DNA sequence: TGTGCCAGCAGCCGGACAGGGGCTAACTATGGCTACACCTTC. It yields the protein CASSRTGANYGYTF.

This sequence joins TRBV10-3 and TRBJ1-2; 7 nucleotides match TRBD1. This CDR3 spans 15 amino acids. The germline V gene has CDR1 ENHRY and CDR2 SYGVKD. Trimming cost V 3 bases and J 7 bases; bases outside gene matches: 11. The CDR3 DNA is TGTGCCATCAGTGACCCCAGGGGGGGGGCGGTTGGCTACACCTTC. Protein product: CAISDPRGGAVGYTF.

The gene calls are TRBV11-1 and TRBJ1-1, with a weak D call TRBD1 (6 bases). The germline gives CDR1 SGHAT, CDR2 FQDESV (reference sequence). Trimming stripped 7 bases from V and 1 base from J, with 13 bases between. This CDR3 is built from 14 residues. The CDR3 region has the DNA TGTGCCAGCACCCAGGGGTTGGAGAACACTGAAGCTTTCTTT. Protein: CASTQGLENTEAFF.

The CDR3: CASSQLAGAGEQYF. Here the CDR3 DNA reads TGTGCCAGCAGCCAATTAGCGGGAGCGGGTGAGCAGTACTTC. This sequence joins TRBV7-2 and TRBJ2-7; 9 bases line up with TRBD2. The CDR3 spans 14 residues. Per germline, CDR1 SGHTA and CDR2 FQGNSA. With 5 bases clipped from V and 7 bases from J, the junction kept 9 bases outside the gene matches.

Written as DNA, the CDR3 is TGTGCCACCAGCAGAGATCTGGGACTAGTAGCGGGGGAGCTGTTTTTT. Translated, it gives CATSRDLGLVAGELFF. The J gene is TRBJ2-2, the V gene TRBV15, with TRBD2 matching over 8 bases. V shed 0 bases, J shed 8 bases, and the junction held 8 bases outside the gene matches. Germline CDR1 reads LNHNV; CDR2 reads YYDKDF (reference sequence). The CDR3 contains 16 residues.

This clone was seen more than once but under ten times. CDR3 nucleotide sequence: TGCGCCAGCAGCTTGGGTGGGGGGACCGCAGATACGCAGTATTTT. Its translation is CASSLGGGTADTQYF. The V gene is TRBV5-1, the J gene TRBJ2-3; TRBD2 might be the D (6 bases). Germline V gene data show CDR1 as SGHRS and CDR2 as YFSETQ. Deletions cut 0 bases from V and 4 bases from J, with 12 bases between. This CDR3 is built from 15 residues.

V usage is TRBV9 and J usage is TRBJ2-1; 8 nucleotides line up with TRBD2. The ends lost 4 bases at V and 5 bases at J; junction bases unmatched: 11. The CDR3 has 16 residues. The germline gives CDR1 SGDLS, CDR2 YYNGEE. CDR3 DNA sequence: TGTGCCAGCAGCTCCCGTGGAGCGGGGGTGAACAATGAGCAGTTCTTC. It translates to CASSSRGAGVNNEQFF.

This chain's CDR3 is CASSSLGAVLTEAFF. For the CDR3, the DNA is TGTGCCAGCAGCTCCCTAGGCGCGGTCCTTACAGAAGCTTTCTTT. The chain carries TRBV7-2 and TRBJ1-1; D gene uncertain. V was cut by 4 bases and J by 8 bases, with 20 bases left in between. This CDR3 has 15 residues. Germline-derived CDR1 and CDR2 are SGHTA and FQGNSA.